This TCR beta chain was sequenced in a study of identical twins. Whole-study findings and limits: Sequences that were beta out-of-frame showed weaker excess twin sharing. Instead of following the same donors, the conclusions were based on cross-sectional statistical analysis. Abundant beta clonotypes from cord blood bore fewer insertions; memory repertoires lacked this pattern.

With 6 bases removed from V and 1 base from J, the gap between germline ends came to 19 bases. Germline CDR1 is MNHNS and CDR2 is SASEGT. The CDR3 is 16 residues long. A single record per CDR3 protein comes from TCRdb applying MiXCR to the 5' RACE reads. The top ten hold less than 15% of the sample, which has 350,000 to 450,000 distinct CDR3 sequences, around a sixth seen once. Points on this clonotype: Antigen: not known.

The specimen was naive T cells sorted from blood. This TCR derives from a man between 45 and 60 years old in good health. This chain uses TRBV6-1 with TRBJ2-7; TRBD1 or TRBD2 may be the D gene (6 bases each). The DNA for the CDR3 is TGTGCCAGCAGCCCCTTGGGCAGGGGACTTTCCTACGAGCAGTACTTC. Encoded protein: CASSPLGRGLSYEQYF.